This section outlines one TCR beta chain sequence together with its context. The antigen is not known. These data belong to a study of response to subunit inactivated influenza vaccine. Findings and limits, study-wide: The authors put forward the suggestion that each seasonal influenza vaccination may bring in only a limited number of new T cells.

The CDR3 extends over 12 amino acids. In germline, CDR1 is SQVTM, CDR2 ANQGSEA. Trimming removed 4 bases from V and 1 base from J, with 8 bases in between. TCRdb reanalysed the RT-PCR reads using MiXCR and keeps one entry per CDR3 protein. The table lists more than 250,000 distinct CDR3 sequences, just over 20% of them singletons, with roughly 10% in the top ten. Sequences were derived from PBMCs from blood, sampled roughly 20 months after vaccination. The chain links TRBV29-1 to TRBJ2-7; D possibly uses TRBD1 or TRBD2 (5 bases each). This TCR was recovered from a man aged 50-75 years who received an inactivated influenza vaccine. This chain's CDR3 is CSVAGRSYEQYF. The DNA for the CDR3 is TGCAGCGTTGCAGGGAGATCCTACGAGCAGTACTTC.